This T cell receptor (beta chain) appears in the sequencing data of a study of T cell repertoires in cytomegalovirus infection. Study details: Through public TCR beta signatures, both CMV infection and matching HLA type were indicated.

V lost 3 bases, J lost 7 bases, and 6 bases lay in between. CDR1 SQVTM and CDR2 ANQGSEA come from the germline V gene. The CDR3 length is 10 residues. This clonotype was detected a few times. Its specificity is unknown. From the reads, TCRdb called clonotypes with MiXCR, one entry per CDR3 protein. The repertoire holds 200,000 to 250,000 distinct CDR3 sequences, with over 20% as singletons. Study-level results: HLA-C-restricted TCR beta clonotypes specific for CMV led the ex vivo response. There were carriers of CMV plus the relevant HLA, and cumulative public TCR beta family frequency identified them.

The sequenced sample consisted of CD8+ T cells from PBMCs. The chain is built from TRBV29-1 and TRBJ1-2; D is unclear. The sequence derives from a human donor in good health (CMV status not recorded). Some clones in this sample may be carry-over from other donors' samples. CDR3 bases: TGCAGCGTTGATTTAGGTGGCTACACCTTC. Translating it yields CSVDLGGYTF.